A selection of T cell receptor beta chains follows, all from one sample in a study of T cells expressing NK-cell markers. After re-calling the 5' RACE reads, TCRdb lists one entry per CDR3 protein, DNA absent. The ten top clones account for roughly 7.2%, within a sample of hundreds of thousands of distinct CDR3 sequences. Sequenced material: blood T cells: a sorted CD56 or NKG2C T cell subset, CD4+ or CD8+ T cells, or bulk PBMC T cells (not recorded which). Receptor source: a woman aged 18 to 75 in good health. CDR3s include the opening cysteine and the closing phenylalanine or tryptophan.

j_call: TRBJ2-5
v_call: TRBV7-2
cdr3_aa: CAGLVRPRETQYF

j_call: TRBJ2-7
v_call: TRBV28
cdr3_aa: CATVDRAGYEQYF

j_call: TRBJ1-1
v_call: TRBV4-1
cdr3_aa: CASSQVGLNTEAFF

j_call: TRBJ2-3
v_call: TRBV4-3
cdr3_aa: CASSQDLAGGPSTDTQYF

j_call: TRBJ2-2
v_call: TRBV6-4
cdr3_aa: CASSSGGTRELFF

j_call: TRBJ2-7
v_call: TRBV4-3
cdr3_aa: CASSQAIPGTIYYEQYF

j_call: TRBJ2-4
v_call: TRBV5-1
cdr3_aa: CASSLVAGQKNTQYF

j_call: TRBJ1-1
v_call: TRBV20-1
cdr3_aa: CSATGIRNTEAFF

j_call: TRBJ2-7
v_call: TRBV29-1
cdr3_aa: CSVEDKTYEQYF

j_call: TRBJ2-1
v_call: TRBV20-1
cdr3_aa: CSVRAGEGSYNEQFF

j_call: TRBJ2-2
v_call: TRBV6-5
cdr3_aa: CASSYEDGKTGELFF

j_call: TRBJ2-1
v_call: TRBV6-4
cdr3_aa: CASSEGGPASGGEEQFF

j_call: TRBJ2-4
v_call: TRBV20-1
cdr3_aa: CSAEGEGKNIQYF

j_call: TRBJ1-5
v_call: TRBV6-1
cdr3_aa: CASTKRVGNQPQHF

j_call: TRBJ2-2
v_call: TRBV12-3/TRBV12-4
cdr3_aa: CASGYGGTNTGELFF

j_call: TRBJ1-2
v_call: TRBV4-3
cdr3_aa: CASSQDRGATYGYTF

j_call: TRBJ2-5
v_call: TRBV18
cdr3_aa: CASSPPHQETQYF

j_call: TRBJ1-3
v_call: TRBV19
cdr3_aa: CASSPLEGSISGNTIYF

j_call: TRBJ2-7
v_call: TRBV10-3
cdr3_aa: CAISKTGGEQYF

j_call: TRBJ2-5
v_call: TRBV29-1
cdr3_aa: CSAKGGAETQYF

j_call: TRBJ1-5
v_call: TRBV5-1
cdr3_aa: CASSPGQGMGQPQHF

j_call: TRBJ1-1
v_call: TRBV12-3/TRBV12-4
cdr3_aa: CASSREVDNTEAFF

j_call: TRBJ1-1
v_call: TRBV4-1
cdr3_aa: CASSQVGGRKETEAFF

j_call: TRBJ1-1
v_call: TRBV5-1
cdr3_aa: CASSAGFAAFF

j_call: TRBJ2-4
v_call: TRBV12-3/TRBV12-4
cdr3_aa: CASSFIGGSQYIQYF

j_call: TRBJ2-1
v_call: TRBV12-3/TRBV12-4
cdr3_aa: CASSFLAGNNNEQFF

j_call: TRBJ2-3
v_call: TRBV29-1
cdr3_aa: CSVDAAVGTDTQYF

j_call: TRBJ2-2
v_call: TRBV11-2
cdr3_aa: CASSPQGLAGVNTGELFF

j_call: TRBJ1-2
v_call: TRBV7-2
cdr3_aa: CASSPNRARNYGYTF

j_call: TRBJ2-5
v_call: TRBV9
cdr3_aa: CASSVAGRSTLQETQYF

j_call: TRBJ2-5
v_call: TRBV20-1
cdr3_aa: CSARVPSAGSETQYF

j_call: TRBJ2-2
v_call: TRBV27
cdr3_aa: CASSLHKRSDANTGELFF

j_call: TRBJ2-7
v_call: TRBV7-9
cdr3_aa: CASSITGGSEQYF

j_call: TRBJ2-5
v_call: TRBV7-8
cdr3_aa: CASSLSIGSEAQETQYF

j_call: TRBJ1-1
v_call: TRBV20-1
cdr3_aa: CSARDLQGPEAFF

j_call: TRBJ1-1
v_call: TRBV29-1
cdr3_aa: CSFRQSMNTEAFF

j_call: TRBJ2-3
v_call: TRBV9
cdr3_aa: CASSPMTYPTQYF

j_call: TRBJ1-4
v_call: TRBV12-3/TRBV12-4
cdr3_aa: CASSLRLRPAATNEKLFF

j_call: TRBJ1-5
v_call: TRBV10-3
cdr3_aa: CAISSGTENQPQHF

j_call: TRBJ2-7
v_call: TRBV5-1
cdr3_aa: CASSKGLAAYEQYF

j_call: TRBJ2-7
v_call: TRBV6-1
cdr3_aa: CASSPPDRDFYEQYF

j_call: TRBJ2-1
v_call: TRBV10-3
cdr3_aa: CAISRESEGSEQFF

j_call: TRBJ2-7
v_call: TRBV6-2/TRBV6-3
cdr3_aa: CASSYPSSGTPYEQYF

j_call: TRBJ2-2
v_call: TRBV12-3/TRBV12-4
cdr3_aa: CASSLWTGVNPANTGELFF

j_call: TRBJ2-1
v_call: TRBV20-1
cdr3_aa: CSAKLAGRGNEQFF

j_call: TRBJ2-7
v_call: TRBV20-1
cdr3_aa: CSAGTAYEQYF

j_call: TRBJ2-7
v_call: TRBV4-3
cdr3_aa: CASSQAGQGVYEQYF

j_call: TRBJ1-1
v_call: TRBV7-2
cdr3_aa: CASTLRREAFF

j_call: TRBJ2-1
v_call: TRBV7-3
cdr3_aa: CASSLTSTPGTGSYNEQFF

j_call: TRBJ1-2
v_call: TRBV5-1
cdr3_aa: CASSLAEGTYGYTF

j_call: TRBJ1-1
v_call: TRBV12-3/TRBV12-4
cdr3_aa: CASSLGDRGWNTEAFF

j_call: TRBJ2-3
v_call: TRBV10-3
cdr3_aa: CAMGGGDSTDTQYF

j_call: TRBJ2-7
v_call: TRBV20-1
cdr3_aa: CSAPTGETYEQYF

j_call: TRBJ2-7
v_call: TRBV20-1
cdr3_aa: CSATGPVNEQYF